This T cell receptor (beta chain) was retrieved from a study of T cells in Graves' hyperthyroidism and ophthalmopathy. Exclusion followed for patients with uncontrolled infection, other autoimmune disease, pregnancy or lactation. Cells are PBMCs isolated from approximately 9.2 ml of fresh blood. Overall study results and limits: Ophthalmopathy prediction by the model preceded onset by a median roughly 6 months.

Trimming took 0 bases from V and 0 from J, leaving 11 bases between them. The CDR3 length is 15 residues. Germline-derived CDR1 and CDR2 are DFQATT and SNEGSKA (reference sequence). Researchers took RNA transcripts and amplified the TCR beta CDR3 regions from them. The primer set for the first-round RT-PCR of the TCR CDR3 was HTBI. TCRdb reprocessed the multiplex PCR reads via MiXCR and lists one record per CDR3 protein. The sample records roughly 520,000 distinct CDR3 sequences, around 24% being singletons. This clonotype was detected only a few times. Its cognate antigen is unknown. The V gene is TRBV20-1, the J gene TRBJ1-2, with D perhaps matching TRBD1 (5 bases). This receptor was identified in a woman aged 30 to 39 with Graves' ophthalmopathy. Material for sequencing was blood. The CDR3 coding sequence is TGCAGTGCTAGAGATTCGGGACGGTCTAACTATGGCTACACCTTC. It encodes CSARDSGRSNYGYTF.